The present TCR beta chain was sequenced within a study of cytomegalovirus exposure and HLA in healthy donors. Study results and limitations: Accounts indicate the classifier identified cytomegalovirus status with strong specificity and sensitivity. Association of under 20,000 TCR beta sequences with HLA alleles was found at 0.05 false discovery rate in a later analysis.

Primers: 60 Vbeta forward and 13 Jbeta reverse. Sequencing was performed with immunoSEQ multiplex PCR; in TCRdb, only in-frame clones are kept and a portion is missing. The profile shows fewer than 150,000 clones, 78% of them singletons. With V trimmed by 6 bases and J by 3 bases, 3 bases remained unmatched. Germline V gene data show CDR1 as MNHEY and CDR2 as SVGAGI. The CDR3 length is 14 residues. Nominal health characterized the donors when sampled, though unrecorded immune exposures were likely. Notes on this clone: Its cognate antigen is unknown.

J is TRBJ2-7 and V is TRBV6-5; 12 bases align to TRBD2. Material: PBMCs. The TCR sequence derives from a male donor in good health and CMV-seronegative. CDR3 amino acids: CASRGLAGLYEQYF. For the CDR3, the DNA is TGTGCCAGCAGAGGACTAGCGGGGCTCTACGAGCAGTACTTC.